A single sample is the source of the 3 T cell receptor beta chains below, sequenced in a study of T cell repertoires in cytomegalovirus infection. These receptors have no identified antigens. Each CDR3 protein is one row after TCRdb ran MiXCR on the reads. The sample gives some 900,000 distinct CDR3 sequences, 30% to 35% of which show up once; approximately 13% is in the top ten. Sequences were derived from cultured CD8+ T cells from PBMCs, sampled from culture after CMV antigen stimulation. Receptors originate from a human donor in good health (CMV status not recorded). Some clones in this sample may be carry-over from other donors' samples.

This clonotype showed up just a few times. The V and J genes are TRBV15 and TRBJ2-2; D unclear. V lost 0 bases and J lost 5, with 22 bases in between. CDR1 LNHNV and CDR2 YYDKDF come from the germline V gene (reference sequence). This CDR3 contains 19 residues. CDR3 DNA: TGTGCCACCAGCAGAGACCCCGGTACGCGGCCAGAGTCGACCGGGGAGCTGTTTTTT. Translation gives CATSRDPGTRPESTGELFF.

Only a few counts were recorded for this clonotype. Compared with germline, one end of the junction differs, possibly owing to a read error. This chain connects TRBV5-3 to TRBJ1-2, with 9 bases identical to TRBD1. TRBV5-3 falls under the ORF class, with uncertain function. The CDR3 has 12 amino acids. CDR3 amino acids: CASSWGTGGYTF. CDR3 coding DNA: TGTGCCAGCAGCTGGGGGACAGGGGGCTACACCTTC.

This clonotype has just a few counts. The chain links TRBV6-6 to TRBJ2-7; unclear D gene. The CDR3 contains 14 residues. Trimming took 7 bases from V and 4 from J, leaving 17 bases between them. Germline V CDR1 and CDR2: MNHNY, SVGAGI (reference sequence). CDR3 nucleotide sequence: TGTGCCAGCACCCCGGCGCAGGCCGTATACGAGCAGTACTTC. Translation gives CASTPAQAVYEQYF.